The 21 T cell receptor beta chains in this list originate from one sample, sequenced in a study of blood T cell repertoires in COVID-19. The method was immunoSEQ multiplex PCR; TCRdb's version includes in-frame clones alone and lacks a portion of them. The table includes approximately 280,000 clones, around nine tenths detected once. Sequencing input: peripheral blood. The receptors derive from a man between 40 and 49 years old with acute or convalescent COVID-19.

The rearrangement uses TRBV5-5 and TRBJ1-2; D gene unclear. Trimming removed 1 base from V and 2 bases from J, with 9 bases in between. From germline, CDR1 is SGHKS and CDR2 YYEKEE (reference sequence). The CDR3 is 14 residues long. CDR3 sequence reads: CASSLFVENYGYTF. DNA of the CDR3: TGTGCCAGCAGCTTGTTCGTAGAAAACTATGGCTACACCTTC.

The rearrangement joins TRBV7-8 to TRBJ1-1, with TRBD1 as a possible D gene (5 bases). The V end lost 5 bases, the J end lost 0 bases, and 22 bases lay between the germline ends. This CDR3 has 18 residues. Germline CDR1 is SGHVS and CDR2 is FQNEAQ. In DNA form, the CDR3 reads TGTGCCAGCAGCCGTCTAGGGCAGGGACTATTTATGAACACTGAAGCTTTCTTT. The encoded protein is CASSRLGQGLFMNTEAFF.

The J gene is TRBJ1-3, the V gene TRBV9; TRBD1 matches at 12 bases. Germline CDR1 reads SGDLS; CDR2 reads YYNGEE. This CDR3 spans 15 amino acids. The ends lost 3 bases at V and 4 bases at J; junction bases unmatched: 2. In DNA, the CDR3 is TGTGCCAGCAGCGGGGGACAGGGGGCAGGAAACACCATATATTTT. Encoded protein: CASSGGQGAGNTIYF. Full variable domain (outside the CDR3, taken from reference TRBV9 and TRBJ1-3): DSGVTQTPKHLITATGQRVTLRCSPRSGDLSVYWYQQSLDQGLQFLIQYYNGEERAKGNILERFSAQQFPDLHSELNLSSLELGDSALYFCASSGGQGAGNTIYFGEGSWLTVV.

The genes are TRBV2 and TRBJ1-2; D unresolved. The CDR3 consists of 18 residues. Germline V lookup: CDR1 SNHLY, CDR2 FYNNEI. The germline V and J ends were trimmed by 3 bases and 0 bases, with 20 bases remaining between them. The CDR3 loop reads CASSDSHPHRVPNYGYTF. The CDR3 bases are TGTGCCAGCAGTGACTCCCACCCCCATCGGGTGCCTAACTATGGCTACACCTTC.

The CDR3 nucleotides are TGTGCCAGCAGCTTAGGAGTACTGACAGGGGGAGTTGATGGCTACACCTTC. Residues: CASSLGVLTGGVDGYTF. The chain employs TRBV5-6 and TRBJ1-2; 9 nucleotides line up with TRBD1. Germline CDR1 SGHDT, CDR2 YYEEEE. Trimming cost V 2 bases and J 6 bases; bases outside gene matches: 14. The CDR3 is 17 residues long.

This chain links TRBV2 with TRBJ2-7; 8 bases agree with TRBD1. The CDR3 runs to 13 residues. Losses at the gene ends were 9 bases for V and 4 bases for J; bases not matched to a gene: 8. Germline values: CDR1 SNHLY, CDR2 FYNNEI. DNA for the CDR3: TGTGCCAGTGCAGGGGGCCAGATTTACGAGCAGTACTTC. This gives the protein CASAGGQIYEQYF.

This clone was detected only a few times. V usage is TRBV7-9 and J usage is TRBJ2-1, with TRBD2 as a possible D gene (7 bases). V was clipped by 3 bases and J by 5 bases, with 17 bases between them. This CDR3 is built from 16 residues. Germline V gives CDR1 SEHNR, CDR2 FQNEAQ (reference sequence). The CDR3 DNA reads TGTGCCAGCAGCTTCTGGAGGGGGGGCGAGGACAATGAGCAGTTCTTC. The encoded protein is CASSFWRGGEDNEQFF.

This clone occurred once. The chain is built from TRBV11-1 and TRBJ1-1; maybe TRBD1 (6 bases). The CDR3 sequence is 13 residues long. V gave up 5 bases and J gave up 7 bases, with 14 bases separating them. Germline V CDR1 and CDR2: SGHAT, FQDESV (reference sequence). The CDR3 loop is CASSPQGQLEAFF. The DNA for the CDR3 is TGTGCCAGCAGCCCCCAAGGACAGCTTGAAGCTTTCTTT.

The chain employs TRBV5-1 and TRBJ2-7; perhaps TRBD2 as D (5 bases). Germline CDR1 and CDR2: SGHRS and YFSETQ. The CDR3 spans 15 residues. The ends were cut back, 3 bases at V and 0 bases at J, with 13 bases in the middle. CDR3 sequence reads: CASSSEPGSSYEQYF. Here the CDR3 DNA reads TGCGCCAGCAGCTCCGAACCGGGAAGCTCCTACGAGCAGTACTTC.

This clone has a handful of counts. This rearrangement joins TRBV11-2 to TRBJ2-7; 7 bases map to TRBD1. CDR1 is SGHAT, CDR2 FQNNGV, per germline. The V gene end was trimmed by 0 bases and the J gene end by 2 bases; junction bases not matched to a gene: 7. The CDR3 extends over 16 amino acids. The CDR3, as DNA: TGTGCCAGCAGCTTAGACCACAGGGGTGCTACCTACGAGCAGTACTTC. Translated: CASSLDHRGATYEQYF. The full variable domain, with the rest looked up from reference TRBV11-2 and TRBJ2-7, is EAGVAQSPRYKIIEKRQSVAFWCNPISGHATLYWYQQILGQGPKLLIQFQNNGVVDDSQLPKDRFSAERLKGVDSTLKIQPAKLEDSAVYLCASSLDHRGATYEQYFGPGTRLTVT.

This chain joins TRBV7-6 and TRBJ2-1; TRBD2 agrees at 10 bases. Trimming removed 5 bases from V and 4 bases from J; junction bases left unmatched: 8. Germline assignment: CDR1 SGHVS and CDR2 FNYEAQ. CDR3 size: 16 residues. CDR3 region: CASSPNSGGLYNEQFF. CDR3 nucleotide sequence: TGTGCCAGCAGCCCCAATAGCGGGGGGCTGTACAATGAGCAGTTCTTC.

J is TRBJ2-2 and V is TRBV11-2; 11 bases agree with TRBD2. CDR3 length: 17 residues. Germline values: CDR1 SGHAT, CDR2 FQNNGV. V lost 1 base, J lost 1 base, and 2 bases stayed unmatched. In DNA form, the CDR3 reads TGTGCCAGCAGCTTAGTAGCGGGGGGGTGGAACACCGGGGAGCTGTTTTTT. It codes for CASSLVAGGWNTGELFF.

The chain is built from TRBV18 and TRBJ2-4, with a possible D match to TRBD2 (7 bases). CDR1 and CDR2 (germline): KGHSH, LQKENI. V lost 1 base, J lost 5 bases, and 12 bases lay in between. The CDR3 has 15 residues. This CDR3 is CASSPLPGGENIQYF. CDR3 DNA: TGTGCCAGCTCACCACTCCCGGGGGGCGAAAACATTCAGTACTTC.

This clone appeared once. This chain links TRBV29-1 with TRBJ1-6, with D possibly TRBD1 on 6 matching bases. Trimming stripped 7 bases from V and 10 bases from J, with 17 bases between. Germline V gene data show CDR1 as SQVTM and CDR2 as ANQGSEA. The CDR3 spans 13 residues. The CDR3 DNA follows: TGCAGCGCGAAACAGGGAGTGGACTCACCCCTCCACTTT. Protein: CSAKQGVDSPLHF.

The chain joins TRBV9 to TRBJ1-1, with D tentatively TRBD1 (5 bases). Per the germline V gene, CDR1 is SGDLS and CDR2 is YYNGEE. V shed 4 bases and J shed 4 bases, with 17 bases lying between them. The CDR3 contains 15 residues. The DNA of the CDR3 is TGTGCCAGCAGCCCCCTGGGTAGGGGAGGCACTGAAGCTTTCTTT. Its translation is CASSPLGRGGTEAFF.

This rearrangement joins TRBV19 to TRBJ1-5; maybe TRBD1 (5 bases). The CDR3 consists of 14 residues. Trimming cost V 5 bases and J 5 bases, with 13 bases left between them. Germline V gene data show CDR1 as LNHDA and CDR2 as SQIVND (reference sequence). Written as DNA, the CDR3 is TGTGCCAGTAGTTCCTCGGGGGGATATCAGCCCCAGCATTTT. This translates into CASSSSGGYQPQHF. Full variable domain (missing parts from reference TRBV19 and TRBJ1-5): DGGITQSPKYLFRKEGQNVTLSCEQNLNHDAMYWYRQDPGQGLRLIYYSQIVNDFQKGDIAEGYSVSREKKESFPLTVTSAQKNPTAFYLCASSSSGGYQPQHFGDGTRLSIL.

The chain has TRBV27 and TRBJ1-5; D not resolved. This CDR3 is 15 amino acids long. Per germline, CDR1 MNHEY and CDR2 SMNVEV (reference sequence). The ends were cut back, 5 bases at V and 0 bases at J, with 11 bases in the middle. The CDR3 is CASSRQATSNQPQHF. The CDR3 coding sequence is TGTGCCAGCAGTAGGCAGGCTACTAGCAATCAGCCCCAGCATTTT.

V is TRBV4-1 and J is TRBJ1-1, with D tentatively TRBD1 (6 bases). CDR1 and CDR2 from the germline V gene are MGHRA and YSYEKL. V gave up 1 base and J gave up 4 bases, with 13 bases separating them. This CDR3 is built from 15 residues. In nucleotides, the CDR3 is TGCGCCAGCAGCCAAGGGGGGCAGGGGAGCACTGAAGCTTTCTTT. Encoded protein: CASSQGGQGSTEAFF.

The rearrangement joins TRBV6-5 to TRBJ1-5, with 8 bases fitting TRBD1. The germline V gene encodes CDR1 MNHEY and CDR2 SVGAGI. The V and J ends lost 4 bases and 3 bases, in that order; junction bases with no gene match: 5. The CDR3 totals 15 residues. CDR3: CASSSGTGLNQPQHF. The CDR3 nucleotides are TGTGCCAGCAGTTCCGGGACAGGACTCAATCAGCCCCAGCATTTT.

The chain has TRBV3-1 (or the pseudogene TRBV3-2) and TRBJ1-2; D not resolved. V was trimmed by 3 bases and J by 10 bases, leaving 15 bases between them. Germline V gene sequence: CDR1 LGHDT, CDR2 YNNKEL (reference sequence). The CDR3 is made up of 13 amino acids. The CDR3 reads CASSQSNPGSYTF. The CDR3 DNA follows: TGTGCCAGCAGCCAGAGCAATCCCGGGTCCTACACCTTC.

The V call is TRBV30, the J call TRBJ2-7; D may be TRBD2 (5 bases). V shed 5 bases and J shed 0 bases, with 14 bases lying between them. Germline loops: CDR1 GTSNPN, CDR2 SVGIG (reference sequence). This CDR3 comprises 14 residues. The CDR3 spells CAWGLTFSSYEQYF. As DNA, the CDR3 is TGTGCCTGGGGACTGACCTTCAGCTCCTACGAGCAGTACTTC. The variable domain in full, completed from reference TRBV30 and TRBJ2-7, reads SQTIHQWPATLVQPVGSPLSLECTVEGTSNPNLYWYRQAAGRGLQLLFYSVGIGQISSEVPQNLSASRPQDRQFILSSKKLLLSDSGFYLCAWGLTFSSYEQYFGPGTRLTVT.